Ten or more counts support the clone carrying this T cell receptor beta chain. Its antigen is unknown. Germline lookup yields CDR1 SSHAT and CDR2 FNYEAQ (reference sequence). Between the trimmed V and J ends, which lost 3 bases and 8 bases, there was a span of 7 bases. The CDR3 spans 11 residues. The sample belongs to a study of T cell repertoires in cytomegalovirus infection. In the study overall: In public TCR beta signatures, there were indications of both CMV infection and matching HLA type.

Study results and limitations: HLA-C-restricted CMV clonotypes gave the most frequent clonotype in two of eight donors. Summed public TCR beta family frequency identified CMV carriers bearing the relevant HLA.

TCRdb itself ran the reads through MiXCR, one entry per CDR3 protein. The table lists some 350,000 distinct CDR3 sequences, about a sixth of them singletons. This receptor was identified in a human donor in good health (CMV status not recorded). Some clones in this sample may be carry-over from other donors' samples. The chain joins TRBV7-7 to TRBJ1-1; a weak D match, TRBD1 (5 bases). Source material: PBMCs. CDR3 residues: CASSFRGEAFF. The CDR3 nucleotides are TGTGCCAGCAGCTTCCGGGGGGAAGCTTTCTTT.